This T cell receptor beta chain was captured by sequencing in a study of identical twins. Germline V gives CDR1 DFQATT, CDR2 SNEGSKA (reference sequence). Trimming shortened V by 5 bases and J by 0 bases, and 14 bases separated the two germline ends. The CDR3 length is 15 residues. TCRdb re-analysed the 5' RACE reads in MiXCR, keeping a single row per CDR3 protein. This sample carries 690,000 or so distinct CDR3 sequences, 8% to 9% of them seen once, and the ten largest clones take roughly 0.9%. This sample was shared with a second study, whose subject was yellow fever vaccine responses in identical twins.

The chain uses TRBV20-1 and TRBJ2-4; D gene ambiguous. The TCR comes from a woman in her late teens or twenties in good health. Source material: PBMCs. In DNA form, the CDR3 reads TGCAGTGCTTATTCTGTGACACAAGCCAAAAACATTCAGTACTTC. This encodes CSAYSVTQAKNIQYF.